A selection of T cell receptor beta chains follows, all from one sample in a study of cytomegalovirus exposure and HLA in healthy donors. Profiling relied on immunoSEQ multiplex PCR, and the TCRdb table lists in-frame clones only, not all of them. In the table there are approximately 150,000 clones, roughly 80% of which are singletons. Input material: PBMCs. These receptors were collected from a man aged 18 to 30 in good health and CMV-seropositive. The CDR3 runs from the conserved cysteine through the conserved F or W. A D gene is named only where the DNA matches it firmly. Part of the rows lack a size; the others show once, few, many or a class for expanded clones.

>TRBV19|NA|TRBD1|TRBJ2-6
TGTGCCAGTAGTAAACAGGGGAGTGCTGGGGCCAACGTCCTGACTTTC
CASSKQGSAGANVLTF
>TRBV30|NA|NA|TRBJ1-1
TGTGCCTGGAGTGTACTTAGGGGGAACACTGAAGCTTTCTTT
CAWSVLRGNTEAFF
>TRBV7-2|NA|TRBD1|TRBJ1-1
TGTGCCAGCAGCTTAGGACAGGGGAATTGGGTAGCTTTCTTT
CASSLGQGNWVAFF
>TRBV19|NA|NA|TRBJ1-1
TGTGCCAGTAGTAGAACAGGGATAGGAACTGAAGCTTTCTTT
CASSRTGIGTEAFF
>TRBV6-6|NA|NA|TRBJ1-1
TGTGCCATTGGCAGGGTGAACACTGAAGCTTTCTTT
CAIGRVNTEAFF
>TRBV27|NA|TRBD1|TRBJ1-3
TGTGCCAGCAGAGACGGGACAGGGGTTGGAAACACCATATATTTT
CASRDGTGVGNTIYF
>TRBV28|NA|NA|TRBJ1-4
TGTGCCAGCACCACCAGGGTGAATAATGAAAAACTGTTTTTT
CASTTRVNNEKLFF
>TRBV29-1|NA|TRBD1|TRBJ2-1
TGCAGCGTTGAAAGACAGGGCAATGAGCAGTTCTTC
CSVERQGNEQFF
>TRBV2|NA|NA|TRBJ1-1
TGTGCCAGCAGTGTCCGACGGGGTGATACTGAAGCTTTCTTT
CASSVRRGDTEAFF
>TRBV5-1|NA|TRBD1|TRBJ1-4
TGCGCCAGCAGCTTGGAGCCCGGACAGGGCTCAAGAAATGAAAAACTGTTTTTT
CASSLEPGQGSRNEKLFF
>TRBV29-1|once|NA|TRBJ2-7
TGCAGCGTTGAAGATAGAGAGGAGTCCACCTACGAGCAGTACTTC
CSVEDREESTYEQYF
>TRBV28|NA|TRBD2|TRBJ2-1
TGTGCCCGAGCGGGAGGGCCAAGCTCCTACAATGAGCAGTTCTTC
CARAGGPSSYNEQFF
>TRBV6-1|NA|NA|TRBJ2-5
TGTGCCAGCACCCAACGGGAAGGAAGGGAGACCCAGTACTTC
CASTQREGRETQYF
>TRBV7-9|few|TRBD1|TRBJ2-7
TGTGCCAGCAATCTGGACAGGGGGCAGAACGAGCAGTACTTC
CASNLDRGQNEQYF
>TRBV28|NA|NA|TRBJ2-1
TGTGCCAGCAGTTACCCCCTCGAGTTTGAGCAGTTCTTC
CASSYPLEFEQFF
>TRBV7-8|NA|TRBD1|TRBJ2-7
TGTGCCAGCAGCTTAGACAGGGGATACGAGCAGTACTTC
CASSLDRGYEQYF
>TRBV28|NA|NA|TRBJ2-5
TGTGCCAGCAGCTTGAACCCGGGACTGGGTGATTTCCAAGAGACCCAGTACTTC
CASSLNPGLGDFQETQYF
>TRBV28|NA|NA|TRBJ1-1
TGTGCCAGCAGTTTAGGTCCCCTAGGTAGCACTGAAGCTTTCTTT
CASSLGPLGSTEAFF
>TRBV28|NA|NA|TRBJ2-7
TGTGCCAGCAGTTCAAAACGGGACGAGCAGTACTTC
CASSSKRDEQYF
>TRBV10-1|NA|NA|TRBJ2-5
TGCGCCAGCAGTGAGTCGGGACTGAGCCAAGAGACCCAGTACTTC
CASSESGLSQETQYF
>TRBV18|NA|TRBD2|TRBJ2-2
TGTGCCAGCTCACTCGGACTAGCGGGAGTTGAAGACGGGGAGCTGTTTTTT
CASSLGLAGVEDGELFF
>TRBV11-2|NA|TRBD2|TRBJ2-7
TGTGCCAGCAGCTCCGGACTAGCGGGGGGAGAAAACTACGAGCAGTACTTC
CASSSGLAGGENYEQYF
>TRBV7-9|few|NA|TRBJ2-3
TGTGCCAGCAGCTTAGCTAGCGTAAGCACAGATACGCAGTATTTT
CASSLASVSTDTQYF
>TRBV4-1|NA|NA|TRBJ2-6
TGCGCCAGCAGCCCTCAGGGTTCTGGGGCCAACGTCCTGACTTTC
CASSPQGSGANVLTF
>TRBV28|NA|NA|TRBJ1-3
TGTGCCAGCAGGCGTACTAAGGGGTTAGATGGAAACACCATATATTTT
CASRRTKGLDGNTIYF
>TRBV7-9|NA|NA|TRBJ2-3
TGTGCCAGCGGTGAGCCCGGGACACCTAGCACAGATACGCAGTATTTT
CASGEPGTPSTDTQYF
>TRBV27|NA|NA|TRBJ2-7
TGTGCCAGCAGTTTTTACAGGGATCACGAGCAGTACTTC
CASSFYRDHEQYF
>TRBV18|NA|TRBD2|TRBJ2-5
TGTGCCAGCTCACCATTCAACGCAGCGGGAGGGGGAGAGACCCAGTACTTC
CASSPFNAAGGGETQYF
>TRBV28|NA|NA|TRBJ2-7
TGTGCCAGCAGAAAAGGCCCCAGCGTCTCCTACGAGCAGTACTTC
CASRKGPSVSYEQYF
>TRBV5-6|NA|TRBD2|TRBJ2-3
TGTGCCAGCACTGCGGGAGGGGCGGGGACAGATACGCAGTATTTT
CASTAGGAGTDTQYF
>TRBV14|NA|NA|TRBJ2-1
TGTGCCAGCAGCCAAGGACTCTACAATGAGCAGTTCTTC
CASSQGLYNEQFF
>TRBV5-6|NA|NA|TRBJ2-1
TGTGCCAGCAGCTTCAGGGGTGAGCAGTTCTTC
CASSFRGEQFF
>TRBV5-5|NA|NA|TRBJ1-4
TGTGCCAGCAGCTTGGAGGCGGGGATTAATGAAAAACTGTTTTTT
CASSLEAGINEKLFF
>TRBV2|NA|TRBD1|TRBJ1-5
TGTGCCAGCAGAACAGGGGGCTACAGCAATCAGCCCCAGCATTTT
CASRTGGYSNQPQHF
>TRBV7-7|NA|TRBD2|TRBJ2-5
TGTGCCAGCAGCCCAGGGAGGGCCCGGGAGACCCAGTACTTC
CASSPGRARETQYF
>TRBV7-2|NA|NA|TRBJ2-1
TGTGCCAGCAGCCCCTCTGGAGCCTCCTACAATGAGCAGTTCTTC
CASSPSGASYNEQFF
>TRBV27|NA|TRBD2|TRBJ2-7
TGTGCCAGCAGTCCTCTGGCGGGAGGGTCCGAGCAGTACTTC
CASSPLAGGSEQYF
>TRBV28|few|TRBD2|TRBJ2-3
TGTGCCAGCAGTTTAAGCGGGAGGGCCTGGGATACGCAGTATTTT
CASSLSGRAWDTQYF
>TRBV7-9|NA|NA|TRBJ1-1
TGTGCCAGCAGCTATACAGCCACTGAAGCTTTCTTT
CASSYTATEAFF
>TRBV6-1|NA|TRBD1|TRBJ1-3
TGTGCCAGCACCCTGGACAGGGGAAACACCATATATTTT
CASTLDRGNTIYF
>TRBV5-4|once|NA|TRBJ2-6
TGTGCCAGCAGCCAACCGGGGTCAGGGGCCAACGTCCTGACTTTC
CASSQPGSGANVLTF
>TRBV5-1|NA|TRBD2|TRBJ2-1
TGCGCCAGCAGCTTGGGTAGCGGGTCTAACAATGAGCAGTTCTTC
CASSLGSGSNNEQFF
>TRBV6-1|NA|TRBD1|TRBJ1-5
TGTGCCAGCAGTGGGGGACAGGGAAATCAGCCCCAGCATTTT
CASSGGQGNQPQHF
>TRBV6-1|NA|NA|TRBJ2-7
TGTGCCAGCCCGGCGCCGGGTATCCACGAGCAGTACTTC
CASPAPGIHEQYF
>TRBV27|NA|NA|TRBJ1-1
TGTGCCAGCAGTTCGCAGGGTCGGTACACTGAAGCTTTCTTT
CASSSQGRYTEAFF
>TRBV2|NA|TRBD2|TRBJ2-7
TGTGCCAGCGGACGACTAGCGGGCTCCTACGAGCAGTACTTC
CASGRLAGSYEQYF
>TRBV9|NA|NA|TRBJ2-1
TGTGCCAGCAGCCCAACGGTAGTCAATGAGCAGTTCTTC
CASSPTVVNEQFF
>TRBV5-6|NA|NA|TRBJ1-3
TGTGCCAGCAGCTTGGGACTCCCCGGAAACACCATATATTTT
CASSLGLPGNTIYF
>TRBV19|NA|NA|TRBJ1-1
TGTGCCAGTAGTTCTCACCCCAGCACTGAAGCTTTCTTT
CASSSHPSTEAFF
>TRBV19|few|TRBD2|TRBJ2-1
TGTGCCAGTAGAAGCCTAGCTAGCGGGAGGGCATACAATGAGCAGTTCTTC
CASRSLASGRAYNEQFF
>TRBV6-1|NA|NA|TRBJ2-2
TGTGCCAGCAGTGAAGTGCGTCACACCGGGGAGCTGTTTTTT
CASSEVRHTGELFF